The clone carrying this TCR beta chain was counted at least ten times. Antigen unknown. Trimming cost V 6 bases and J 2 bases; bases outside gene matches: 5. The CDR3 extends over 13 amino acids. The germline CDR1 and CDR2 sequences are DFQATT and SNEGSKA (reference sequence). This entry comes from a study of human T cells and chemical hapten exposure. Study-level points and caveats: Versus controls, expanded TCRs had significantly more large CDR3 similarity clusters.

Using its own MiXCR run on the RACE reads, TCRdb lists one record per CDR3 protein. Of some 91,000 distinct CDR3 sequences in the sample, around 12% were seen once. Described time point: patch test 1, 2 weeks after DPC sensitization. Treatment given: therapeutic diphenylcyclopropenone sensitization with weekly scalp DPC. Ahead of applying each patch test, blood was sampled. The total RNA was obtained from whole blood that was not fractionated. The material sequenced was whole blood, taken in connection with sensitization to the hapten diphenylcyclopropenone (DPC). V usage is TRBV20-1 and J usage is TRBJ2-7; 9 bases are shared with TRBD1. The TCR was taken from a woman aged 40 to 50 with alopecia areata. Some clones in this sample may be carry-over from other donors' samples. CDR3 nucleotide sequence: TGCAGTGCCCGACAGGGGGGCGCCTACGAGCAGTACTTC. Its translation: CSARQGGAYEQYF.